The 9 T cell receptor beta chains listed next were all sequenced from one sample in a study of cytomegalovirus exposure and HLA in healthy donors. The PCR employed 60 Vbeta primers together with 13 Jbeta primers. Profiling relied on immunoSEQ multiplex PCR, and the TCRdb table lists in-frame clones only, not all of them. The table has 55,000 to 70,000 clones, around 61% seen once. Material for sequencing was PBMCs. These receptors were taken from a woman between 50 and 59 years old in good health and CMV-seronegative.

The chain couples TRBV5-1 to TRBJ2-4; maybe TRBD1 (5 bases). CDR3 size: 14 residues. CDR1 is SGHRS, CDR2 YFSETQ, per germline. Trimming took off 0 bases at V and 8 bases at J, with 12 bases between the two ends. CDR3 sequence (DNA): TGCGCCAGCAGCTTGGCCAGGGAAGGAGACATTCAGTACTTC. Its translation: CASSLAREGDIQYF.

This clone showed up just a few times. The CDR3 reads CASSGLPRGYEQYF. CDR3 nucleotide sequence: TGTGCCAGTAGTGGACTCCCCCGGGGATACGAGCAGTACTTC. V and J are TRBV19 and TRBJ2-7; TRBD2 might be the D (5 bases). This CDR3 contains 14 residues. The germline V gene encodes CDR1 LNHDA and CDR2 SQIVND (reference sequence). The germline V and J ends were trimmed by 5 bases and 4 bases, with 15 bases remaining between them.

The chain carries TRBV5-6 and TRBJ2-2; D is undetermined. Germline CDR1 SGHDT, CDR2 YYEEEE. The CDR3 has 14 residues. The germline V and J ends were trimmed by 0 bases and 5 bases, with 8 bases remaining between them. In nucleotides, the CDR3 is TGTGCCAGCAGCTTGGGATTCGGTACCGGGGAGCTGTTTTTT. Translating it yields CASSLGFGTGELFF.

Concerning this clone: One end of the junction is discordant with germline, which a read error may explain. This rearrangement joins TRBV7-9 to TRBJ2-5; TRBD1 matches at 7 bases. Germline V gives CDR1 SEHNR, CDR2 FQNEAQ (reference sequence). CDR3 length: 12 residues. CDR3 residues: CASSPEGQPVHF. In nucleotides, the CDR3 is TGTGCCAGCAGCCCCGAGGGACAGCCTGTCCACTTC. Based on the CDR3 plus reference TRBV7-9 and TRBJ2-5, the full variable domain is DTGVSQNPRHKITKRGQNVTFRCDPISEHNRLYWYRQTLGQGPEFLTYFQNEAQLEKSRLLSDRFSAERPKGSFSTLEIQRTEQGDSAMYLCASSPEGQPVHFGPGTRLLVL.

The V gene is TRBV7-6, the J gene TRBJ1-1, with a tentative D call TRBD1 (5 bases). CDR1 SGHVS and CDR2 FNYEAQ come from the germline V gene. The CDR3 is made up of 13 amino acids. Trimming removed 3 bases from V and 3 bases from J, with 8 bases in between. CDR3 sequence reads: CASSLGPDTEAFF. The DNA of the CDR3 is TGTGCCAGCAGCTTGGGGCCGGACACTGAAGCTTTCTTT.

The genes are TRBV18 and TRBJ2-1; 7 bases line up with TRBD1. Germline trimming cut 3 bases from V and 5 bases from J; bases unmatched to any gene: 10. CDR3 length: 16 residues. Looked up from germline, CDR1 is KGHSH and CDR2 is LQKENI. The CDR3 here is CASSPAGTAVNNEQFF. The CDR3 region has the DNA TGTGCCAGCTCACCCGCCGGGACAGCTGTCAACAATGAGCAGTTCTTC.

The chain couples TRBV16 to TRBJ2-5; D perhaps matches TRBD1 (5 bases). Trimming stripped 4 bases from V and 2 bases from J, with 14 bases between. This CDR3 spans 15 amino acids. The germline CDR1 and CDR2 sequences are KGHSY and FQNENV. CDR3 sequence (DNA): TGTGCCAGCAGCCGCCGGACACCCGAACAAGAGACCCAGTACTTC. As protein: CASSRRTPEQETQYF.

The genes are TRBV29-1 and TRBJ1-5; the match to TRBD1 covers 8 bases. The CDR3 covers 13 residues. Per the germline V gene, CDR1 is SQVTM and CDR2 is ANQGSEA. Trimming at V came to 4 bases and at J to 4 bases, leaving 3 bases not matched to a gene. CDR3 amino acids: CSVAGGKNQPQHF. CDR3 nucleotides: TGCAGCGTTGCAGGGGGCAAAAATCAGCCCCAGCATTTT.

The chain uses TRBV19 and TRBJ2-4, with TRBD2 as a possible D gene (6 bases). The CDR3 extends over 15 amino acids. CDR1 and CDR2 from the germline V gene are LNHDA and SQIVND (reference sequence). V gave up 7 bases and J gave up 0 bases, with 13 bases separating them. The CDR3 region is CASKEGILAKNIQYF. The CDR3 nucleotides are TGTGCCAGTAAGGAGGGTATACTAGCCAAAAACATTCAGTACTTC. The variable domain in full, with the rest retrieved from reference TRBV19 and TRBJ2-4, is DGGITQSPKYLFRKEGQNVTLSCEQNLNHDAMYWYRQDPGQGLRLIYYSQIVNDFQKGDIAEGYSVSREKKESFPLTVTSAQKNPTAFYLCASKEGILAKNIQYFGAGTRLSVL.